This TCR beta chain was found in a study of blood T cell repertoires in COVID-19. V lost 5 bases, J lost 8 bases, and 6 bases stayed unmatched. CDR3 length: 13 residues. The sample holds a few counts of this clone. Clones were sequenced by immunoSEQ multiplex PCR, and TCRdb holds only the in-frame ones, with some missing. The sample shows 85,000 to 120,000 clones, approximately 86% of them seen only once. What was sequenced was peripheral blood. This clonotype was sampled from a man between 45 and 60 years old with active or convalescent COVID-19. This chain links TRBV12-3 or TRBV12-4 with TRBJ1-2, with 9 nucleotides matching TRBD1. CDR3 loop: CASSAQGAGGYTF. CDR3 in DNA: TGTGCCAGCAGTGCACAGGGGGCGGGAGGCTACACCTTC.